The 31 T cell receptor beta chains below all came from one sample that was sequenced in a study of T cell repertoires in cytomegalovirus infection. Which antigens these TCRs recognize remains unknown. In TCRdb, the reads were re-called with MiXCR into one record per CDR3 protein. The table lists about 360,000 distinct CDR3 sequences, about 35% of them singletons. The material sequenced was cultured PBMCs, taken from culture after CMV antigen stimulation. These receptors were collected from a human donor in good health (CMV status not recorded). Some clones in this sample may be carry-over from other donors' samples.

CDR3 region: CASSEGAGGPSNQPQHF. Here the CDR3 DNA reads TGTGCCAGCAGTGAAGGGGCAGGGGGACCTAGCAATCAGCCCCAGCATTTT. The chain joins TRBV2 to TRBJ1-5; TRBD1 matches 7 bases. The length of the CDR3 is 17 residues. V was pared by 1 base and J by 0 bases, with 6 bases of the junction left unmatched. Per the germline V gene, CDR1 is SNHLY and CDR2 is FYNNEI. Full variable domain (remainder filled in from reference TRBV2 and TRBJ1-5): EPEVTQTPSHQVTQMGQEVILRCVPISNHLYFYWYRQILGQKVEFLVSFYNNEISEKSEIFDDQFSVERPDGSNFTLKIRSTKLEDSAMYFCASSEGAGGPSNQPQHFGDGTRLSIL.

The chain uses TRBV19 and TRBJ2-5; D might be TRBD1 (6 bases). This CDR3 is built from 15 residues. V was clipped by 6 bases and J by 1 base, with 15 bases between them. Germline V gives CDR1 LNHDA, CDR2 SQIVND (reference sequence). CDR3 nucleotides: TGTGCCAGTAGGCTTACAGACAGGCTCCAAGAGACCCAGTACTTC. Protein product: CASRLTDRLQETQYF.

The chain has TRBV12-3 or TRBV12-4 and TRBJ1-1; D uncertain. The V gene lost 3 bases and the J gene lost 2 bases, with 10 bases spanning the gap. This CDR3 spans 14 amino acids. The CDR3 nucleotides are TGTGCCAGCAGTTTTATGGCAGACAACACTGAAGCTTTCTTT. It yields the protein CASSFMADNTEAFF.

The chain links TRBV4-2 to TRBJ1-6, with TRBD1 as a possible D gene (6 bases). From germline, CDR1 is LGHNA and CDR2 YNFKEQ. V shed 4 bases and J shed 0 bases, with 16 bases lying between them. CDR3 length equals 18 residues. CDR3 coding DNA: TGTGCCAGCAGCCCCCCACAGGGAATAAGCTCCTATAATTCACCCCTCCACTTT. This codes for CASSPPQGISSYNSPLHF.

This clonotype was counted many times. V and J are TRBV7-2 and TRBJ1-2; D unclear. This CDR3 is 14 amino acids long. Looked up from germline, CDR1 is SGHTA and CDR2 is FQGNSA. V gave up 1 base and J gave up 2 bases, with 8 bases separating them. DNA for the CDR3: TGTGCCAGCAGCTTAGGACCGACCAACTATGGCTACACCTTC. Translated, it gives CASSLGPTNYGYTF.

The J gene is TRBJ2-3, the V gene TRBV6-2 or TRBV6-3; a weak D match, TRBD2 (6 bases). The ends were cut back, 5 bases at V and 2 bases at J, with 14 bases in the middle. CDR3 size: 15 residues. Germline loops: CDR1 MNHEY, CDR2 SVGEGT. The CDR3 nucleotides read TGTGCCAGCAGTGACGCCGGGACTTCCACAGATACGCAGTATTTT. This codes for CASSDAGTSTDTQYF.

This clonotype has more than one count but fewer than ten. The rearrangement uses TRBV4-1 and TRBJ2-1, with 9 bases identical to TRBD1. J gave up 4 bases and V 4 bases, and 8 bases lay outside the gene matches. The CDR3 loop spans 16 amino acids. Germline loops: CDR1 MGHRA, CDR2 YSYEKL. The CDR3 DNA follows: TGCGCCAGCAGCCGGAGGGACAGGGACCAATACAATGAGCAGTTCTTC. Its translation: CASSRRDRDQYNEQFF.

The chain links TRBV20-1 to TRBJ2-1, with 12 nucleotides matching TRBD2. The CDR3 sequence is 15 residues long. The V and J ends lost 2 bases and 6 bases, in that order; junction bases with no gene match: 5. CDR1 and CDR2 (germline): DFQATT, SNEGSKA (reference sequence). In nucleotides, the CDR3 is TGCAGTGCTAGACTAGGACTAGCGGGATTCAATGAGCAGTTCTTC. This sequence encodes CSARLGLAGFNEQFF.

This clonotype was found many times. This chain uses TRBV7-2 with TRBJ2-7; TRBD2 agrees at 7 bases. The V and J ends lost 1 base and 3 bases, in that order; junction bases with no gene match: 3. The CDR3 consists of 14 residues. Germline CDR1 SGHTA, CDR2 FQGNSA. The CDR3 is CASSLGTRDYEQYV. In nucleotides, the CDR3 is TGTGCCAGCAGCTTAGGGACTAGGGACTACGAGCAGTACGTC.

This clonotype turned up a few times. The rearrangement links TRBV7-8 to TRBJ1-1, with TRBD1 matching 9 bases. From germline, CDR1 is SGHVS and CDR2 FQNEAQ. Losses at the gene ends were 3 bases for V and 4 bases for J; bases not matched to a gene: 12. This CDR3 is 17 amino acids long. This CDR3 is CASSLTPPGTGTTEAFF. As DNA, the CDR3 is TGTGCCAGCAGCTTGACCCCCCCCGGGACAGGGACCACTGAAGCTTTCTTT.

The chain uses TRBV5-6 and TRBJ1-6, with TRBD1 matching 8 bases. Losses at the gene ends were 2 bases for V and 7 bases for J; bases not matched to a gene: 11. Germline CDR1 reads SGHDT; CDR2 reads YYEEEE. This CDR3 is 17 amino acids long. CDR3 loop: CASSLLAGTGENSPLHF. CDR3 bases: TGTGCCAGCAGCTTATTGGCCGGGACAGGAGAGAATTCACCCCTCCACTTT.

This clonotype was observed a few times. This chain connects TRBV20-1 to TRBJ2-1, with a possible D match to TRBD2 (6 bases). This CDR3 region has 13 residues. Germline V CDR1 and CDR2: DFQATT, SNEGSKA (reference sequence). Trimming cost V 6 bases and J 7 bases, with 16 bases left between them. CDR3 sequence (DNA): TGCAGTGCAAAGGGACCCCGGGGGAATGAGCAGTTCTTC. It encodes CSAKGPRGNEQFF.

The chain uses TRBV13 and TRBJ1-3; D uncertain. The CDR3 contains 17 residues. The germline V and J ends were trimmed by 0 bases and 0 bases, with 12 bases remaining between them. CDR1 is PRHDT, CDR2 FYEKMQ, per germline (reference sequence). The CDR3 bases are TGTGCCAGCAGCTTAGGAACTTACAGTCCCTCTGGAAACACCATATATTTT. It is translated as CASSLGTYSPSGNTIYF.

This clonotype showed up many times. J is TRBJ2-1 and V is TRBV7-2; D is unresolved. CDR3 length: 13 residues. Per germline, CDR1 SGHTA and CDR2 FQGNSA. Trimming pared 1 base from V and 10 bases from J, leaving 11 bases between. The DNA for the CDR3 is TGTGCCAGCAGCTTAGGCGTTACCCTAGAGCAGTTCTTC. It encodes CASSLGVTLEQFF.

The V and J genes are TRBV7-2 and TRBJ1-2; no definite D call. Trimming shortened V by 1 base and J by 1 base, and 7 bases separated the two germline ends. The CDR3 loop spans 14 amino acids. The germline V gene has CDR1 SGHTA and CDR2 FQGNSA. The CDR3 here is CASSLEPVNYGYTF. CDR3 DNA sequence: TGTGCCAGCAGCTTAGAACCGGTTAACTATGGCTACACCTTC.

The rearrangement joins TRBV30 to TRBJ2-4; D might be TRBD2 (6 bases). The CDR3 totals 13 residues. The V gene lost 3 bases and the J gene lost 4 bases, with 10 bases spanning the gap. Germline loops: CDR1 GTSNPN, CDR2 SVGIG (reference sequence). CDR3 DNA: TGTGCCTGGAGCGGCGGGAATAAAAACATTCAGTACTTC. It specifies CAWSGGNKNIQYF. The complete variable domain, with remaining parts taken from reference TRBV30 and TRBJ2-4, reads SQTIHQWPATLVQPVGSPLSLECTVEGTSNPNLYWYRQAAGRGLQLLFYSVGIGQISSEVPQNLSASRPQDRQFILSSKKLLLSDSGFYLCAWSGGNKNIQYFGAGTRLSVL.

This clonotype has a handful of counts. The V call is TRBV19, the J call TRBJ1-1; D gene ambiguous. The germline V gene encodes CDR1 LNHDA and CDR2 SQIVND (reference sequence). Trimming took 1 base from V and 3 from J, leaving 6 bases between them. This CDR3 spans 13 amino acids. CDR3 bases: TGTGCCAGTAGTATAGGCCGGGACACTGAAGCTTTCTTT. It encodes CASSIGRDTEAFF. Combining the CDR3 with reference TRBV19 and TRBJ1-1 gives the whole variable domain DGGITQSPKYLFRKEGQNVTLSCEQNLNHDAMYWYRQDPGQGLRLIYYSQIVNDFQKGDIAEGYSVSREKKESFPLTVTSAQKNPTAFYLCASSIGRDTEAFFGQGTRLTVV.

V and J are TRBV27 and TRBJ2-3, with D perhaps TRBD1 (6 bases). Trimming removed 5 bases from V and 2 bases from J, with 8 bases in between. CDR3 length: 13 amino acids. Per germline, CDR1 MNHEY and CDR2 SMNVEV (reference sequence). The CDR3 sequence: CASSDRFTDTQYF. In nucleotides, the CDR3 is TGTGCCAGCAGTGACAGGTTCACAGATACGCAGTATTTT.

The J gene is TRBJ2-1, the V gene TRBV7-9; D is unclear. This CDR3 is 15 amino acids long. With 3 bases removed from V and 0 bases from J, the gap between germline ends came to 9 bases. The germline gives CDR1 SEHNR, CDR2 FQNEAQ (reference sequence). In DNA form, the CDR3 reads TGTGCCAGCAGCTTTGTGGCTAGCTCCTACAATGAGCAGTTCTTC. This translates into CASSFVASSYNEQFF. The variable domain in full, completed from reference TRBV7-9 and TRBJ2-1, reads DTGVSQNPRHKITKRGQNVTFRCDPISEHNRLYWYRQTLGQGPEFLTYFQNEAQLEKSRLLSDRFSAERPKGSFSTLEIQRTEQGDSAMYLCASSFVASSYNEQFFGPGTRLTVL.

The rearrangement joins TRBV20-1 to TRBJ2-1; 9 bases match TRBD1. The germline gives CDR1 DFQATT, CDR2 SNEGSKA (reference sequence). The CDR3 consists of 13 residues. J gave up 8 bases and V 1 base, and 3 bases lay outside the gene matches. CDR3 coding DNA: TGCAGTGCTAGAGCTACAGGGGGCCATGAGCAGTTCTTC. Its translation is CSARATGGHEQFF.

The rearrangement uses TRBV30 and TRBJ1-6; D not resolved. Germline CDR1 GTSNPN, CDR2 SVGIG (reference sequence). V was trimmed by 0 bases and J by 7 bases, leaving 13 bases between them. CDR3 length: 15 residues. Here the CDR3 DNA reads TGTGCCTGGAGTGTAGCAGGCTGGTGGAATTCACCCCTCCACTTT. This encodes CAWSVAGWWNSPLHF.

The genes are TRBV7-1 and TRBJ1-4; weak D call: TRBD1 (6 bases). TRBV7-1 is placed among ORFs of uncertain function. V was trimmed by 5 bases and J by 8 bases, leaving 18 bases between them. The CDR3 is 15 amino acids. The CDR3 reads CASSPVEWGQEKLFF. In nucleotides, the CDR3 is TGTGCCAGCAGCCCCGTTGAATGGGGACAAGAAAAACTGTTTTTT.

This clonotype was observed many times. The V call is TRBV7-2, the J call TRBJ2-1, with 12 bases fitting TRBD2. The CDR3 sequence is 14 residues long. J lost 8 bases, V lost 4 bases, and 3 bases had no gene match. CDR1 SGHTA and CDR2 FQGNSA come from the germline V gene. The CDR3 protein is CASSWTSGIYEQFF. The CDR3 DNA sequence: TGTGCCAGCAGCTGGACTAGCGGGATTTATGAGCAGTTCTTC.

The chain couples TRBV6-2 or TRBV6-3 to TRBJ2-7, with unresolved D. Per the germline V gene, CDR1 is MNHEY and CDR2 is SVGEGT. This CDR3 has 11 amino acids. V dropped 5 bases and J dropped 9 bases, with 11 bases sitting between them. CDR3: CASSLGSRQYV. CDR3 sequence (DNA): TGTGCCAGCAGTCTTGGCAGTCGGCAGTACGTC.

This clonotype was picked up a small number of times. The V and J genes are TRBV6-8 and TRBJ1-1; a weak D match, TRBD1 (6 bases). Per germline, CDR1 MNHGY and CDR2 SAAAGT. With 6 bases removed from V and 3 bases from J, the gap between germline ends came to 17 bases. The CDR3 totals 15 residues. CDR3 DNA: TGTGCCAGCAGAACCCTGCGGGGGGCCGACACTGAAGCTTTCTTT. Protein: CASRTLRGADTEAFF.

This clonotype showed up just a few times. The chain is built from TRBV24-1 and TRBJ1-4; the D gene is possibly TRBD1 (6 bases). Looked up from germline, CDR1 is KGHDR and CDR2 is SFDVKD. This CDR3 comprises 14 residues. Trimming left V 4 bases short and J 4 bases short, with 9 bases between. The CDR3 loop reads CATSDGTINEKLFF. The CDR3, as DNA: TGTGCCACCAGTGACGGGACAATTAATGAAAAACTGTTTTTT.

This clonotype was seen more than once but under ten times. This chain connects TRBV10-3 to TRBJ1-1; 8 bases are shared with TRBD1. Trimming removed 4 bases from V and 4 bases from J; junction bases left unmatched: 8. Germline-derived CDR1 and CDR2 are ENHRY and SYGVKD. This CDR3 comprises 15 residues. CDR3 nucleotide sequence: TGTGCCATCAGTGGTCTTGGACAGGGACCCACTGAAGCTTTCTTT. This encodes CAISGLGQGPTEAFF.

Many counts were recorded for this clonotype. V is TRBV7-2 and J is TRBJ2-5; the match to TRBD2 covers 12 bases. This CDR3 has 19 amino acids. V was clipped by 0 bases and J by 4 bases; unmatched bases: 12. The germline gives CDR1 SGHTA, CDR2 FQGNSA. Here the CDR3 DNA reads TGTGCCAGCAGCTTAGCGGCTAGCGGGAGGGCCGCGTTGGGAGAGACCCAGTACTTC. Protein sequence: CASSLAASGRAALGETQYF.

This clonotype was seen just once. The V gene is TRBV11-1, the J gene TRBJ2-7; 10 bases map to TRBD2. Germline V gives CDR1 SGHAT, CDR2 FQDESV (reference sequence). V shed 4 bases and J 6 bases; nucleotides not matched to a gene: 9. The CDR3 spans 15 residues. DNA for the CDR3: TGTGCCAGCAGCTCGCGAGCGGGAGGGCCTATCGAGCAGTACTTC. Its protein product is CASSSRAGGPIEQYF.

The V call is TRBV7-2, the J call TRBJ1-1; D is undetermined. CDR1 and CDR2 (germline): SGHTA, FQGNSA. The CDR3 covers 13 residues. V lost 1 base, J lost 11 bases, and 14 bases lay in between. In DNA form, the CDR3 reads TGTGCCAGCAGCTTAGTCTTTCGGGAGTTGGCTTTCTTT. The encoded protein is CASSLVFRELAFF.

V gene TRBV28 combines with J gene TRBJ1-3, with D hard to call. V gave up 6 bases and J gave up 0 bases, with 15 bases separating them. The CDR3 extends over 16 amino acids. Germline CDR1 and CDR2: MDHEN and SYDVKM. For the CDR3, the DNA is TGTGCCAGCAGCCCCAGTTCACCGAGCTCTGGAAACACCATATATTTT. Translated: CASSPSSPSSGNTIYF.